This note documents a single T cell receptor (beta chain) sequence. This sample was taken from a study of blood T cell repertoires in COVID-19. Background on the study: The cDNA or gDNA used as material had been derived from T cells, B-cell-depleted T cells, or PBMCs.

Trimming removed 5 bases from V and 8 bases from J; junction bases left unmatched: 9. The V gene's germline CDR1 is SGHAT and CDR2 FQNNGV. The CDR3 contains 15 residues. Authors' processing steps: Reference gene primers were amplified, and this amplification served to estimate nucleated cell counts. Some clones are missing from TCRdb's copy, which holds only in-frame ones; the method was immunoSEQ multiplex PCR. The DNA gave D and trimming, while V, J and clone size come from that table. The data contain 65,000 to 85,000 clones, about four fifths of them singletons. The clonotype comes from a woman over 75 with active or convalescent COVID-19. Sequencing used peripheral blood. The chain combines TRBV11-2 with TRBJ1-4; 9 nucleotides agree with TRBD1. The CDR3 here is CASSVAGTGYEKLFF. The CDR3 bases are TGTGCCAGCAGCGTTGCCGGGACAGGGTACGAAAAACTGTTTTTT. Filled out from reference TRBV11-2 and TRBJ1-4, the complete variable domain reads EAGVAQSPRYKIIEKRQSVAFWCNPISGHATLYWYQQILGQGPKLLIQFQNNGVVDDSQLPKDRFSAERLKGVDSTLKIQPAKLEDSAVYLCASSVAGTGYEKLFFGSGTQLSVL.